The 23 T cell receptor beta chains below come from one sample, sequenced in a study of blood T cells in healthy people across ages. A J-beta primer mix and a sample-barcoded 5' primer were used in a second PCR of about 7 to 12 cycles. In TCRdb, the 5' RACE reads were re-called with MiXCR into one record per CDR3 protein. The data contain roughly 700,000 distinct CDR3 sequences, 20% to 30% of them singletons. These sequences were also reported in another study, on T cells of mothers and their children.

The sample comprised blood. The receptor source for this set is a boy younger than 18 in good health.

The V and J genes are TRBV9 and TRBJ2-3; a possible D gene is TRBD2 (5 bases). The CDR3 has 15 amino acids. Trimming removed 2 bases from V and 0 bases from J, with 10 bases in between. Germline V gene data show CDR1 as SGDLS and CDR2 as YYNGEE. Written as DNA, the CDR3 is TGTGCCAGCAGCGTTGGAGGATCTAGCACAGATACGCAGTATTTT. Protein: CASSVGGSSTDTQYF.

This clonotype turned up a few times. The chain recombines TRBV4-2 with TRBJ1-1; possibly TRBD1 for D (5 bases). Germline assignment: CDR1 LGHNA and CDR2 YNFKEQ. Deletions cut 7 bases from V and 5 bases from J, with 11 bases between. There are 12 residues in the CDR3. The CDR3 sequence is CASILWGTEAFF. CDR3 nucleotide sequence: TGTGCCAGCATCCTGTGGGGGACTGAAGCTTTCTTT.

In this sample, this clonotype turned up a few times. V is TRBV7-8 and J is TRBJ2-5, with TRBD2 as a possible D gene (5 bases). CDR3 length: 12 amino acids. CDR1 is SGHVS, CDR2 FQNEAQ, per germline. Trimming stripped 8 bases from V and 0 bases from J, with 7 bases between. The chain's CDR3 is CASWGDQETQYF. CDR3 nucleotide sequence: TGTGCCAGCTGGGGAGACCAAGAGACCCAGTACTTC.

This clonotype was counted only a few times. The chain joins TRBV29-1 to TRBJ2-7, with D unresolved. Trimming cost V 4 bases and J 6 bases, with 13 bases left between them. In germline, CDR1 is SQVTM, CDR2 ANQGSEA. The CDR3 contains 12 residues. CDR3 sequence (DNA): TGCAGCGTTGGGGGTTTAAGGGCCGAGCAGTACTTC. The encoded protein is CSVGGLRAEQYF.

The sample holds a few counts of this clonotype. The chain uses TRBV15 and TRBJ2-7; perhaps TRBD1 as D (6 bases). Deletions cut 4 bases from V and 3 bases from J, with 13 bases between. The CDR3 runs 14 residues. The V gene's germline CDR1 is LNHNV and CDR2 YYDKDF (reference sequence). Here the CDR3 reads CATSKGDTYYEQYF. CDR3 nucleotides: TGTGCCACCAGCAAAGGGGACACCTACTACGAGCAGTACTTC.

The rearrangement links TRBV7-9 to TRBJ1-2; D remains unclear. The CDR3 totals 13 residues. Germline loops: CDR1 SEHNR, CDR2 FQNEAQ (reference sequence). V lost 2 bases and J lost 5, with 9 bases in between. CDR3 region: CASSLIISYGYTF. Here the CDR3 DNA reads TGTGCCAGCAGCTTAATTATCTCTTATGGCTACACCTTC. Supplemented by reference TRBV7-9 and TRBJ1-2, the full variable domain reads DTGVSQNPRHKITKRGQNVTFRCDPISEHNRLYWYRQTLGQGPEFLTYFQNEAQLEKSRLLSDRFSAERPKGSFSTLEIQRTEQGDSAMYLCASSLIISYGYTFGSGTRLTVV.

This rearrangement joins TRBV6-4 to TRBJ2-3; TRBD2 agrees at 12 bases. There are 14 residues in the CDR3. The V segment lost 4 bases and the J segment 4 bases; nucleotides outside the gene matches: 0. CDR1 and CDR2 from the germline V gene are MRHNA and SNTAGT. The CDR3 spells CASSASGGADTQYF. The CDR3 DNA follows: TGTGCCAGCAGTGCTAGCGGGGGGGCAGATACGCAGTATTTT.

This clonotype was observed once. J is TRBJ1-2 and V is TRBV12-3 or TRBV12-4; perhaps TRBD1 as D (5 bases). This CDR3 spans 15 amino acids. Trimming cost V 7 bases and J 2 bases, with 17 bases left between them. The CDR3 protein is CASMWGALANYGYTF. DNA for the CDR3: TGTGCCAGCATGTGGGGCGCCTTAGCCAACTATGGCTACACCTTC.

This sequence joins TRBV4-1 and TRBJ2-1; D gene uncertain. Germline-derived CDR1 and CDR2 are MGHRA and YSYEKL. This CDR3 contains 13 residues. V was trimmed by 0 bases and J by 4 bases, leaving 4 bases between them. The CDR3 region is CASSQEIYNEQFF. The CDR3 coding sequence is TGCGCCAGCAGCCAAGAAATTTACAATGAGCAGTTCTTC.

The rearrangement links TRBV29-1 to TRBJ2-7; D might be TRBD2 (6 bases). The CDR3 covers 12 residues. Deletions cut 5 bases from V and 1 base from J, with 9 bases between. Germline V gives CDR1 SQVTM, CDR2 ANQGSEA. CDR3 nucleotide sequence: TGCAGCGTTAGGGCGGGATCCTACGAGCAGTACTTC. Protein sequence: CSVRAGSYEQYF.

The genes are TRBV7-2 and TRBJ2-1, with 8 positions matching TRBD2. CDR3 length equals 15 residues. Germline-derived CDR1 and CDR2 are SGHTA and FQGNSA. Trimming cost V 3 bases and J 7 bases; bases outside gene matches: 8. The CDR3 DNA reads TGTGCCAGCAGCTTGACCGGGGGGGCGGGAAATGAGCAGTTCTTC. It specifies CASSLTGGAGNEQFF. Supplemented by reference TRBV7-2 and TRBJ2-1, the full variable domain reads GAGVSQSPSNKVTEKGKDVELRCDPISGHTALYWYRQSLGQGLEFLIYFQGNSAPDKSGLPSDRFSAERTGGSVSTLTIQRTQQEDSAVYLCASSLTGGAGNEQFFGPGTRLTVL.

The chain's CDR3 is CASSPHLTGNTEAFF. CDR3 DNA: TGTGCCAGCAGCCCTCACCTTACAGGGAACACTGAAGCTTTCTTT. The chain links TRBV16 to TRBJ1-1, with D tentatively TRBD1 (5 bases). The CDR3 is made up of 15 amino acids. Between the trimmed V and J ends, which lost 4 bases and 1 base, there was a span of 13 bases. Germline V gene sequence: CDR1 KGHSY, CDR2 FQNENV. The variable domain in full, completed from reference TRBV16 and TRBJ1-1, reads GEEVAQTPKHLVRGEGQKAKLYCAPIKGHSYVFWYQQVLKNEFKFLISFQNENVFDETGMPKERFSAKCLPNSPCSLEIQATKLEDSAVYFCASSPHLTGNTEAFFGQGTRLTVV.

Worth noting for this clonotype: At one boundary the junction diverges from the germline segment, which might be a read error. The V call is TRBV9, the J call TRBJ2-5; D is undetermined. Germline assignment: CDR1 SGDLS and CDR2 YYNGEE. The CDR3 contains 11 residues. CDR3 amino acids: CASSVGETRYF. As DNA, the CDR3 is TGTGCCAGCAGCGTAGGTGAGACCCGGTACTTC.

This clonotype turned up a few times. The chain joins TRBV11-1 to TRBJ1-1; 7 positions agree with TRBD1. The V gene's germline CDR1 is SGHAT and CDR2 FQDESV (reference sequence). Losses at the gene ends were 1 base for V and 10 bases for J; bases not matched to a gene: 6. The CDR3 length is 13 residues. In nucleotides, the CDR3 is TGTGCCAGCAGCTTAGATTTGACAGGGCGAGCTTTCTTT. It specifies CASSLDLTGRAFF.

This clonotype has a count of ten or more. The chain has TRBV2 and TRBJ2-1, with 9 bases matching TRBD2. Germline CDR1 is SNHLY and CDR2 is FYNNEI. J gave up 6 bases and V 1 base, and 4 bases lay outside the gene matches. The CDR3 runs to 15 residues. The CDR3 region is CASSEDLAGSNEQFF. In DNA form, the CDR3 reads TGTGCCAGCAGTGAAGATCTAGCGGGAAGCAATGAGCAGTTCTTC. Based on the CDR3 plus reference TRBV2 and TRBJ2-1, the full variable domain is EPEVTQTPSHQVTQMGQEVILRCVPISNHLYFYWYRQILGQKVEFLVSFYNNEISEKSEIFDDQFSVERPDGSNFTLKIRSTKLEDSAMYFCASSEDLAGSNEQFFGPGTRLTVL.

This clonotype occurred a few times. V is TRBV7-6 and J is TRBJ2-5, with D hard to call. CDR3 size: 14 residues. The V gene's germline CDR1 is SGHVS and CDR2 FNYEAQ. The V gene lost 2 bases and the J gene lost 7 bases, with 14 bases spanning the gap. CDR3 DNA: TGTGCCAGCAGCTTAAAGGCTTTAGGCGGGACCCAGTACTTC. Residues: CASSLKALGGTQYF.

In regard to this clonotype: At one end, the junction sequence differs from germline, possibly due to a read error. This sequence joins TRBV6-5 and TRBJ2-7; D unclear. CDR1 MNHEY and CDR2 SVGAGI come from the germline V gene. CDR3 length: 15 amino acids. In DNA form, the CDR3 reads TGTGCCAGCAGTTACTCGATCGTCGACGCCTACGAACAGTACTTC. This encodes CASSYSIVDAYEQYF.

This sequence joins TRBV11-3 and TRBJ2-1, with D tentatively TRBD1 (5 bases). CDR1 SGHNT and CDR2 YENEEA come from the germline V gene. Trimming cost V 0 bases and J 7 bases, with 10 bases left between them. The length of the CDR3 is 14 residues. As DNA, the CDR3 is TGTGCCAGCAGCTTAGAGAACAGGAAGAATGAGCAGTTCTTC. This gives the protein CASSLENRKNEQFF.

This chain connects TRBV10-2 to TRBJ2-5; weak D call: TRBD2 (5 bases). TRBJ2-1 matches the DNA end more closely, so the J call is doubtful. CDR3 size: 12 residues. CDR1 WSHSY and CDR2 SAAADI come from the germline V gene. The CDR3 DNA sequence: TGCGCCAGCAGTGCTCCGGGGAATGAGCAGTTCTTC. This codes for CASSAPGNEQFF.

The genes are TRBV6-2 or TRBV6-3 and TRBJ1-5, with D possibly being TRBD1 (5 bases). Germline lookup yields CDR1 MNHEY and CDR2 SVGEGT. The CDR3 has 17 residues. The V end lost 0 bases, the J end lost 4 bases, and 16 bases lay between the germline ends. CDR3 region: CASSYSSRGIPNQPQHF. DNA of the CDR3: TGTGCCAGCAGTTACTCGAGCCGGGGCATACCAAATCAGCCCCAGCATTTT.

This sequence joins TRBV11-2 and TRBJ2-7, with 9 bases aligning to TRBD2. The CDR3 length is 15 residues. V was clipped by 5 bases and J by 4 bases; unmatched bases: 9. The V gene's germline CDR1 is SGHAT and CDR2 FQNNGV. The CDR3 DNA reads as TGTGCCAGCAGCATTCAACTAGCGGGCTCTTACGAGCAGTACTTC. Translated: CASSIQLAGSYEQYF.

Remarks on this clonotype: One end of the junction varies from germline; a read error may be responsible. The CDR3 DNA reads as TGTGCCAGCAGTCCCGGGTTGGAGCGGGATATTGGATTCTTC. Protein product: CASSPGLERDIGFF. V is TRBV28 and J is TRBJ2-5; 7 bases are shared with TRBD2. CDR3 size: 14 residues. Germline CDR1 MDHEN, CDR2 SYDVKM.

The V and J genes are TRBV9 and TRBJ2-5; D remains ambiguous. The J call could be wrong; TRBJ2-1 is a better fit for the DNA end. CDR1 is SGDLS and CDR2 is YYNGEE in the germline V gene. The CDR3 consists of 15 residues. CDR3: CASSPMGSNYNEQFF. In nucleotides, the CDR3 is TGTGCCAGCAGCCCCATGGGATCGAATTACAATGAGCAGTTCTTC.